Each of the 3 T cell receptor beta chains below was sequenced from the same sample in a study of shared clonotypes between healthy human individuals (dated by TCRdb to about 2020). CD8 naive samples were obtained by positive selection for CCR7 among CD45RO-negative cells, yielding a CD45RA+CCR7+ population from which TemRA cells were excluded. The receptor library was made with the immunoSEQ multiplex PCR assay. The table was pulled from immuneACCESS by TCRdb, which kept in-frame rearrangements only. Such tables lose some clones; where checked, under half of the loss comes from unresolved V genes, and the rest has no known cause. The sample yields some 2,000,000 clones; about 95% were counted once. Together, the top ten hold around 1.1% of the sample. The sequenced sample consisted of naive CD8+ T cells sorted from blood. Taken with the paper, the label for cell subset or site translates to: CD45RA+CCR7+. The receptors derive from a young man in good health.

The chain links TRBV7-8 to TRBJ2-5; D not certain. There are 14 residues in the CDR3. The germline gives CDR1 SGHVS, CDR2 FQNEAQ. Trimming stripped 5 bases from V and 3 bases from J, with 13 bases between. CDR3 sequence: CASSPVDTKETQYF. The CDR3 nucleotides are TGTGCCAGCAGCCCCGTAGACACAAAAGAGACCCAGTACTTC.

The chain carries TRBV27 and TRBJ2-3; weak D call: TRBD2 (7 bases). V was clipped by 0 bases and J by 2 bases, with 12 bases between them. CDR3 size: 16 residues. Germline CDR1 and CDR2: MNHEY and SMNVEV (reference sequence). CDR3 in DNA: TGTGCCAGCAGTTTATCCGCGGGGGCGCACACAGATACGCAGTATTTT. Protein product: CASSLSAGAHTDTQYF.

The gene calls are TRBV9 and TRBJ2-1, with D perhaps being TRBD1 or TRBD2 (5 bases each). CDR3 size: 17 residues. CDR1 SGDLS and CDR2 YYNGEE come from the germline V gene. Deletions cut 0 bases from V and 0 bases from J, with 13 bases between. Here the CDR3 reads CASSVGGEGLSYNEQFF. Here the CDR3 DNA reads TGTGCCAGCAGCGTAGGTGGAGAGGGGCTCTCCTACAATGAGCAGTTCTTC.